This T cell receptor (beta chain) was captured by sequencing in a study of T cell responses to AZD1222 COVID-19 vaccine. Analyses pooled second doses at about 4 or about 12 weeks. The CDR3 extends over 14 amino acids. Deletions cut 3 bases from V and 0 bases from J, with 6 bases between. CDR1 KGHSH and CDR2 LQKENI come from the germline V gene. Here immunoSEQ multiplex PCR was the method, and the copy in TCRdb shows in-frame clones only, minus some. The sample shows tens of thousands of clones, about 90% of them seen only once. Regarding the study as a whole: Rises in breadth and depth of Spike-specific TCRs came after two AZD1222 doses. After the peak T cell response, and only then, were repertoires sampled. Clonal diversity was possibly underestimated, and the donors were mostly white British, with more females.

As regards this clone: What it recognizes is unknown.

The receptor's source is an adult who received the AZD1222 COVID-19 vaccine. The chain has TRBV18 and TRBJ1-5; TRBD1 is a possible D gene (5 bases). Sequenced here: peripheral blood, sampled 28 days after the second AZD1222 dose. The CDR3 nucleotides are TGTGCCAGCTCACCGACAGATAGCAATCAGCCCCAGCATTTT. It yields the protein CASSPTDSNQPQHF.